One sample yielded the 5 T cell receptor beta chains listed below, sequenced in a study of shared clonotypes between healthy human individuals. This table comes from immunoSEQ multiplex PCR, and its TCRdb copy is limited to in-frame clones, with some not included. The data show about 610,000 clones, 95% to 98% seen once. The source material was naive CD4+ T cells sorted from blood. As for subset: CD45RA+ positively selected. All receptors derive from a woman aged 25-40 years in good health.

To note about this clone: Other DNA sequences in this specimen translate into the identical CDR3. The rearrangement links TRBV9 to TRBJ2-2, with 11 bases identical to TRBD1. The CDR3 extends over 14 amino acids. V lost 7 bases and J lost 4; bases outside the gene matches: 3. Germline CDR1 and CDR2: SGDLS and YYNGEE. Written as DNA, the CDR3 is TGTGCCAGCCGGGGGACAGGGGGCACCGGGGAGCTGTTTTTT. Its protein product is CASRGTGGTGELFF.

This rearrangement joins TRBV27 to TRBJ1-2; tentative D call: TRBD1 (6 bases). V was cut by 3 bases and J by 4 bases, with 15 bases left in between. In germline, CDR1 is MNHEY, CDR2 SMNVEV (reference sequence). This CDR3 comprises 15 residues. CDR3 amino acids: CASSFWGRGAYGYTF. The CDR3 DNA is TGTGCCAGCAGTTTTTGGGGGCGGGGCGCCTATGGCTACACCTTC.

The V gene is TRBV19, the J gene TRBJ2-5; 7 bases match TRBD1. V was pared by 3 bases and J by 5 bases, with 3 bases of the junction left unmatched. Germline V gives CDR1 LNHDA, CDR2 SQIVND (reference sequence). The length of the CDR3 is 13 residues. The CDR3 protein is CASSITGEETQYF. CDR3 bases: TGTGCCAGTAGTATTACAGGGGAGGAGACCCAGTACTTC.

V is TRBV11-3 and J is TRBJ2-1, with 9 bases lining up with TRBD1. Unmatched junction bases numbered 9, after V lost 6 bases and J lost 9 bases. The germline V gene encodes CDR1 SGHNT and CDR2 YENEEA. The CDR3 runs to 14 residues. Here the CDR3 reads CASRQAGTGSEQFF. In nucleotides, the CDR3 is TGTGCCAGCAGACAAGCCGGGACAGGGTCTGAGCAGTTCTTC.

The chain is built from TRBV5-4 and TRBJ2-3; D remains unclear. The CDR3 spans 11 residues. The germline V gene has CDR1 SGHNT and CDR2 YYREEE (reference sequence). V lost 1 base to trimming and J lost 3 bases, with 0 bases between them. DNA for the CDR3: TGTGCCAGCAGCTTGACAGATACGCAGTATTTT. Translating it yields CASSLTDTQYF.